Sequencing of this T cell receptor beta chain was carried out in a study of post-analysis software for immune sequencing data. For the study at large: Relapsing-remitting, secondary progressive and progressive-relapsing courses of multiple sclerosis were included. General study results and limits: Controls had significantly higher normalized Chao1 diversity than multiple sclerosis patients. Strong co-clustering by F measure was seen for same-batch samples. In patients, about 5 TRBV segments were more frequent than in controls, with TRBV5-6, TRBV5-1 and TRBV20-1 among them.

A remark on this clonotype: The antigen remains undetermined.

Germline CDR1 is LNHDA and CDR2 is SQIVND (reference sequence). V gave up 6 bases and J gave up 3 bases; unmatched junction bases: 10. The CDR3 sequence is 15 residues long. Unique molecular identifiers were carried by the TCR beta cDNA libraries. Some 450,000 cDNA molecules were recovered from an input of about 0.9 to 11 million T cells. Each CDR3 protein gets one entry after TCRdb re-called the PCR reads with MiXCR. This table holds about 770,000 distinct CDR3 sequences, 35% to 55% found once. The specimen sequenced was blood. This TCR was sampled from a girl aged 10-17 years with multiple sclerosis. The chain employs TRBV19 and TRBJ2-7; TRBD1 matches 8 bases. The CDR3 region has the DNA TGTGCCAGTAGCCGCCTAACCGGGACAGGCTACGAGCAGTACTTC. It yields the protein CASSRLTGTGYEQYF. Full variable domain (missing parts from reference TRBV19 and TRBJ2-7): DGGITQSPKYLFRKEGQNVTLSCEQNLNHDAMYWYRQDPGQGLRLIYYSQIVNDFQKGDIAEGYSVSREKKESFPLTVTSAQKNPTAFYLCASSRLTGTGYEQYFGPGTRLTVT.